Below are 23 T cell receptor beta chains sequenced from a single sample in a study of blood T cell repertoires in COVID-19. Sequencing was performed with immunoSEQ multiplex PCR; in TCRdb, only in-frame clones are kept and a portion is missing. The sample includes more than 300,000 clones, roughly 90% of them seen just once. The source material was peripheral blood. These TCRs come from a woman in her forties with COVID-19, enrolled during active disease.

In DNA, the CDR3 is TGTGCCAGCAGCTTAGCCAGGGTTGGTGAAAAACTGTTTTTT. This sequence encodes CASSLARVGEKLFF. The rearrangement links TRBV7-2 to TRBJ1-4; a weak D match, TRBD1 (5 bases). Trimming stripped 0 bases from V and 7 bases from J, with 9 bases between. Germline V gene sequence: CDR1 SGHTA, CDR2 FQGNSA. The CDR3 consists of 14 residues. The whole variable domain, remainder taken from reference TRBV7-2 and TRBJ1-4, is GAGVSQSPSNKVTEKGKDVELRCDPISGHTALYWYRQSLGQGLEFLIYFQGNSAPDKSGLPSDRFSAERTGGSVSTLTIQRTQQEDSAVYLCASSLARVGEKLFFGSGTQLSVL.

This clone was counted a few times. This rearrangement joins TRBV7-9 to TRBJ2-7; no clear D. In germline, CDR1 is SEHNR, CDR2 FQNEAQ (reference sequence). The CDR3 loop spans 13 amino acids. V gave up 4 bases and J gave up 0 bases, with 7 bases separating them. CDR3 coding DNA: TGTGCCAGCAGCTCAGGTCCCTCCTACGAGCAGTACTTC. It codes for CASSSGPSYEQYF.

The J gene is TRBJ2-5, the V gene TRBV30; 10 bases map to TRBD1. V shed 2 bases and J 5 bases; nucleotides not matched to a gene: 8. The CDR3 is 15 amino acids. From germline, CDR1 is GTSNPN and CDR2 SVGIG (reference sequence). The CDR3 nucleotides are TGTGCCTGGAGTCTCCCGACAGGGGGCTGGGAGACCCAGTACTTC. It specifies CAWSLPTGGWETQYF.

The gene calls are TRBV13 and TRBJ2-1; unclear D gene. CDR3 length: 14 amino acids. Looked up from germline, CDR1 is PRHDT and CDR2 is FYEKMQ (reference sequence). V was clipped by 1 base and J by 6 bases, with 10 bases between them. The CDR3 loop reads CASSLVTVSNEQFF. CDR3 coding DNA: TGTGCCAGCAGCTTAGTTACAGTATCCAATGAGCAGTTCTTC.

Worth noting for this clone: This specimen includes other DNA sequences encoding the same CDR3. The rearrangement joins TRBV12-3 or TRBV12-4 to TRBJ1-1; D gene uncertain. V dropped 3 bases and J dropped 5 bases, with 7 bases sitting between them. The CDR3 contains 12 residues. CDR3 sequence reads: CASSFRRTEAFF. The CDR3 bases are TGTGCCAGCAGTTTTAGGAGGACTGAAGCTTTCTTT.

The chain joins TRBV19 to TRBJ1-2; no clear D. This CDR3 is 14 amino acids long. The germline gives CDR1 LNHDA, CDR2 SQIVND (reference sequence). V lost 4 bases, J lost 4 bases, and 13 bases lay in between. This chain's CDR3 is CASSKETAPYGYTF. Here the CDR3 DNA reads TGTGCCAGTAGTAAGGAAACAGCCCCCTATGGCTACACCTTC.

The J gene is TRBJ1-2, the V gene TRBV28; TRBD1 matches at 8 bases. This CDR3 spans 15 amino acids. Germline loops: CDR1 MDHEN, CDR2 SYDVKM. Trimming cost V 6 bases and J 6 bases; bases outside gene matches: 12. CDR3 bases: TGTGCCAGCAGCAAGCCGGACAGGGCTTTACATGGCTACACCTTC. Amino acid sequence: CASSKPDRALHGYTF.

The chain recombines TRBV19 with TRBJ2-1, with D possibly TRBD2 on 5 matching bases. This CDR3 region has 15 residues. Germline assignment: CDR1 LNHDA and CDR2 SQIVND (reference sequence). Trimming cost V 10 bases and J 5 bases, with 21 bases left between them. The CDR3 reads CATSIGVGGNNEQFF. Written as DNA, the CDR3 is TGTGCCACCAGCATAGGAGTCGGAGGCAACAATGAGCAGTTCTTC.

This clone was seen a few times. The chain uses TRBV6-6 and TRBJ1-4; 7 bases match TRBD1. In germline, CDR1 is MNHNY, CDR2 SVGAGI (reference sequence). Germline trimming cut 0 bases from V and 7 bases from J; bases unmatched to any gene: 5. The CDR3 is made up of 15 amino acids. The CDR3 region is CASSYSAGGGEKLFF. The CDR3 DNA follows: TGTGCCAGCAGTTACTCTGCAGGGGGTGGTGAAAAACTGTTTTTT.

V is TRBV12-3 or TRBV12-4 and J is TRBJ1-2; 9 nucleotides agree with TRBD1. V lost 5 bases, J lost 8 bases, and 6 bases stayed unmatched. The CDR3 length is 13 residues. The CDR3 protein is CASSARTGAGYTF. The CDR3 DNA is TGTGCCAGCAGTGCCCGGACAGGGGCCGGCTACACCTTC.

This clone showed up just a few times. The chain is built from TRBV7-2 and TRBJ2-6; D gene ambiguous. The ends were cut back, 5 bases at V and 1 base at J, with 9 bases in the middle. Per germline, CDR1 SGHTA and CDR2 FQGNSA. The CDR3 loop spans 15 amino acids. CDR3 bases: TGTGCCAGCAGCCAAGAGAGATCTGGGGCCAACGTCCTGACTTTC. This codes for CASSQERSGANVLTF.

This rearrangement joins TRBV5-1 to TRBJ1-5; 10 bases line up with TRBD1. Germline values: CDR1 SGHRS, CDR2 YFSETQ. CDR3 length: 15 amino acids. J lost 7 bases, V lost 4 bases, and 8 bases had no gene match. CDR3 nucleotides: TGCGCCAGCAGCCGAGATGGACAGGGGGTCCAGCCCCAGCATTTT. Amino acids: CASSRDGQGVQPQHF.

This chain joins TRBV29-1 and TRBJ1-2; D remains ambiguous. The length of the CDR3 is 14 residues. Per the germline V gene, CDR1 is SQVTM and CDR2 is ANQGSEA. Trimming shortened V by 7 bases and J by 4 bases, and 19 bases separated the two germline ends. The CDR3: CSGGNSPPSYGYTF. CDR3 DNA: TGCAGCGGTGGAAACAGTCCCCCCAGCTATGGCTACACCTTC.

The rearrangement links TRBV6-5 to TRBJ2-3, with TRBD2 matching over 7 bases. The junction had 5 bases not matched to a gene; V was cut back by 1 base and J by 1 base. Germline loops: CDR1 MNHEY, CDR2 SVGAGI. The CDR3 runs 16 residues. The DNA of the CDR3 is TGTGCCAGCAGTTACTGGCCTAGCGGAGGCACAGATACGCAGTATTTT. It translates to CASSYWPSGGTDTQYF.

The chain links TRBV28 to TRBJ2-5; 10 bases align to TRBD2. The J segment lost 7 bases and the V segment lost 7 bases, leaving 12 bases of the junction unmatched. This CDR3 is 15 amino acids long. Germline V gives CDR1 MDHEN, CDR2 SYDVKM. CDR3 protein: CASTPGGLAPGTQYF. CDR3 DNA: TGTGCCAGCACCCCAGGGGGACTAGCGCCGGGGACCCAGTACTTC.

The V call is TRBV19, the J call TRBJ1-6, with 9 bases that match TRBD1. This CDR3 has 14 amino acids. The V segment lost 3 bases and the J segment 8 bases; nucleotides outside the gene matches: 2. The V gene's germline CDR1 is LNHDA and CDR2 SQIVND (reference sequence). CDR3 nucleotides: TGTGCCAGTAGTATTTGGGACAGGGATTCACCCCTCCACTTT. Translated: CASSIWDRDSPLHF. The whole variable domain, remainder taken from reference TRBV19 and TRBJ1-6, is DGGITQSPKYLFRKEGQNVTLSCEQNLNHDAMYWYRQDPGQGLRLIYYSQIVNDFQKGDIAEGYSVSREKKESFPLTVTSAQKNPTAFYLCASSIWDRDSPLHFGNGTRLTVT.

This rearrangement joins TRBV7-9 to TRBJ1-2, with 11 positions matching TRBD1. Germline-derived CDR1 and CDR2 are SEHNR and FQNEAQ (reference sequence). V lost 2 bases to trimming and J lost 5 bases; unmatched junction nucleotides: 7. CDR3 length: 16 amino acids. Here the CDR3 DNA reads TGTGCCAGCAGCTTAACTGGGACAGGGGGTTGGTATGGCTACACCTTC. It specifies CASSLTGTGGWYGYTF. The whole variable domain, remainder taken from reference TRBV7-9 and TRBJ1-2, is DTGVSQNPRHKITKRGQNVTFRCDPISEHNRLYWYRQTLGQGPEFLTYFQNEAQLEKSRLLSDRFSAERPKGSFSTLEIQRTEQGDSAMYLCASSLTGTGGWYGYTFGSGTRLTVV.

V gene TRBV19 combines with J gene TRBJ1-2; D not certain. The CDR3 runs to 15 residues. CDR1 LNHDA and CDR2 SQIVND come from the germline V gene (reference sequence). V gave up 1 base and J gave up 4 bases, with 13 bases separating them. The CDR3 loop is CASSIGGETSYGYTF. DNA for the CDR3: TGTGCCAGTAGTATAGGTGGAGAAACCTCCTATGGCTACACCTTC.

This sequence joins TRBV4-3 and TRBJ2-3, with 10 bases that match TRBD2. V was clipped by 0 bases and J by 3 bases; unmatched bases: 15. Germline values: CDR1 LGHNA, CDR2 YSLEER. CDR3 length: 20 amino acids. CDR3 loop: CASSQDYPGLATDITDTQYF. For the CDR3, the DNA is TGCGCCAGCAGCCAAGATTATCCGGGACTAGCGACTGACATAACAGATACGCAGTATTTT.

J is TRBJ1-4 and V is TRBV7-8; a possible D gene is TRBD1 (5 bases). The CDR3 consists of 17 residues. V was trimmed by 1 base and J by 8 bases, leaving 20 bases between them. Germline V lookup: CDR1 SGHVS, CDR2 FQNEAQ. DNA for the CDR3: TGTGCCAGCAGCTTAGTAGGGAGCGGGGCCCTTGGGGAAAAACTGTTTTTT. Residues: CASSLVGSGALGEKLFF.

This chain connects TRBV4-3 to TRBJ2-7, with TRBD1 matching over 9 bases. Germline V gene lookup returns CDR1 LGHNA and CDR2 YSLEER. This CDR3 has 18 residues. The V gene end was trimmed by 0 bases and the J gene end by 2 bases; junction bases not matched to a gene: 11. The CDR3 nucleotides are TGCGCCAGCAGCCAAGAAGAGGGGGACAGGGTAGGCGCCTACGAGCAGTACTTC. Protein sequence: CASSQEEGDRVGAYEQYF.

The chain carries TRBV7-2 and TRBJ2-4; 7 bases are shared with TRBD1. CDR1 is SGHTA, CDR2 FQGNSA, per germline. The CDR3 sequence is 14 residues long. V shed 10 bases and J 11 bases; nucleotides not matched to a gene: 17. The chain's CDR3 is CATAEGAASRVQYF. The CDR3, as DNA: TGTGCCACCGCCGAGGGGGCGGCTTCGCGGGTTCAGTACTTC.

The chain links TRBV7-2 to TRBJ2-2; no clear D gene. The CDR3 contains 18 residues. Germline V CDR1 and CDR2: SGHTA, FQGNSA. V shed 3 bases and J shed 0 bases, with 17 bases lying between them. The CDR3 DNA sequence: TGTGCCAGCAGCTTCCCGTCTAAAGACACGCCGAACACCGGGGAGCTGTTTTTT. It specifies CASSFPSKDTPNTGELFF. The whole variable domain, remainder taken from reference TRBV7-2 and TRBJ2-2, is GAGVSQSPSNKVTEKGKDVELRCDPISGHTALYWYRQSLGQGLEFLIYFQGNSAPDKSGLPSDRFSAERTGGSVSTLTIQRTQQEDSAVYLCASSFPSKDTPNTGELFFGEGSRLTVL.